Each of the 21 T cell receptor beta chains below was sequenced from the same sample in a study of T cell repertoires in ileal Crohn's disease. TCRdb keeps only in-frame clones here, not all; method: immunoSEQ multiplex PCR. The sample gives fewer than 12,000 clones, about 82% of which show up once; approximately 15% is in the top ten. Stated time point: neoterminal ileum biopsy at postoperative endoscopy, about 6 months after surgery. The material sequenced was ileal tissue. These receptors all stem from an adult with Crohn's disease.

The V gene is TRBV2, the J gene TRBJ1-2; 7 nucleotides align to TRBD1. Looked up from germline, CDR1 is SNHLY and CDR2 is FYNNEI. The trim removed 5 bases at V and 4 bases at J, leaving 10 bases unmatched. The CDR3 covers 15 residues. In DNA form, the CDR3 reads TGTGCCAGCAGTTTCCGGACAGGATTGCCCTATGGCTACACCTTC. It yields the protein CASSFRTGLPYGYTF.

This sequence joins TRBV5-1 and TRBJ1-2, with D possibly TRBD1 on 5 matching bases. Germline CDR1 is SGHRS and CDR2 is YFSETQ. There are 14 residues in the CDR3. The germline V and J ends were trimmed by 2 bases and 1 base, with 9 bases remaining between them. The CDR3 bases are TGCGCCAGCAGCTTTGGGGGGAGTAACTATGGCTACACCTTC. Translation: CASSFGGSNYGYTF.

The CDR3 loop is CASTGTLNSPLHF. DNA for the CDR3: TGTGCCAGCACCGGGACTCTTAATTCACCCCTCCACTTT. V and J are TRBV2 and TRBJ1-6; D may be TRBD1 (5 bases). Trimming pared 7 bases from V and 6 bases from J, leaving 10 bases between. This CDR3 contains 13 residues. Germline V lookup: CDR1 SNHLY, CDR2 FYNNEI.

A word on this clone: The identical CDR3 is also encoded by other nucleotide sequences in the sample. The chain joins TRBV7-3 to TRBJ2-7, with 14 positions matching TRBD2. This CDR3 comprises 15 residues. Germline V gives CDR1 SGHTA, CDR2 FQGTGA. Unmatched junction bases numbered 1, after V lost 2 bases and J lost 4 bases. The CDR3 here is CASSLGTSGSYEQYF. In DNA form, the CDR3 reads TGTGCCAGCAGCTTAGGGACTAGCGGGAGTTACGAGCAGTACTTC.

The chain joins TRBV4-1 to TRBJ2-2; 11 bases align to TRBD2. The CDR3 covers 15 residues. J gave up 13 bases and V 5 bases, and 12 bases lay outside the gene matches. Per the germline V gene, CDR1 is MGHRA and CDR2 is YSYEKL. The DNA for the CDR3 is TGCGCCAGCAGCGTAGCGGGAGGGTCAAGGAGGGGGCTGTTTTTT. As protein: CASSVAGGSRRGLFF.

The chain joins TRBV7-6 to TRBJ1-1; no clear D. This CDR3 comprises 12 residues. The V end was cut by 5 bases, the J end by 4 bases, with 8 bases between. In germline, CDR1 is SGHVS, CDR2 FNYEAQ. CDR3 protein: CASSNSVTEAFF. The DNA of the CDR3 is TGTGCCAGCAGCAACAGTGTCACTGAAGCTTTCTTT.

This chain uses TRBV19 with TRBJ1-5, with D perhaps TRBD1 (6 bases). The CDR3 covers 14 residues. Between the trimmed V and J ends, which lost 5 bases and 2 bases, there was a span of 10 bases. Germline V CDR1 and CDR2: LNHDA, SQIVND (reference sequence). This CDR3 is CASSEQGRNQPQHF. The CDR3 DNA reads TGTGCCAGTAGTGAACAGGGACGCAATCAGCCCCAGCATTTT.

This clone was recorded a few times. Other DNA variants within this sample encode the same CDR3. The genes are TRBV9 and TRBJ2-3, with a tentative D call TRBD2 (5 bases). This CDR3 is 13 amino acids long. The V gene's germline CDR1 is SGDLS and CDR2 YYNGEE. Trimming cost V 0 bases and J 6 bases, with 8 bases left between them. CDR3 region: CASSVVSGDTQYF. The DNA of the CDR3 is TGTGCCAGCAGCGTAGTGTCGGGGGATACGCAGTATTTT.

The genes are TRBV4-2 and TRBJ1-5, with a possible D match to TRBD1 (6 bases). Germline V gene sequence: CDR1 LGHNA, CDR2 YNFKEQ. V lost 0 bases and J 5 bases, leaving 14 bases between the germline ends. The CDR3 sequence is 16 residues long. CDR3 in amino acids: CASSQDTGFGDQPQHF. CDR3 in DNA: TGTGCCAGCAGCCAAGATACAGGGTTCGGGGATCAGCCCCAGCATTTT.

This clone was recorded only once. The genes are TRBV9 and TRBJ2-5; tentative D call: TRBD1 (6 bases). CDR1 SGDLS and CDR2 YYNGEE come from the germline V gene. The CDR3 runs 14 residues. Trimming took 5 bases from V and 7 from J, leaving 18 bases between them. DNA for the CDR3: TGTGCCAGCAGTGGGGGCCAAATGTACGGGACCCAGTACTTC. This encodes CASSGGQMYGTQYF. The full variable domain, completed using reference TRBV9 and TRBJ2-5, is DSGVTQTPKHLITATGQRVTLRCSPRSGDLSVYWYQQSLDQGLQFLIQYYNGEERAKGNILERFSAQQFPDLHSELNLSSLELGDSALYFCASSGGQMYGTQYFGPGTRLLVL.

CDR3 nucleotide sequence: TGTGCCAGCAGCGGACGGGACTTCATCTCTGGAAACACCATATATTTT. It specifies CASSGRDFISGNTIYF. This rearrangement joins TRBV9 to TRBJ1-3; a possible D gene is TRBD1 (5 bases). Germline loops: CDR1 SGDLS, CDR2 YYNGEE. The CDR3 covers 16 residues. Trimming shortened V by 3 bases and J by 0 bases, and 13 bases separated the two germline ends.

The chain combines TRBV18 with TRBJ1-1; D is possibly TRBD1 (5 bases). Deletions cut 5 bases from V and 2 bases from J, with 9 bases between. The CDR3 is made up of 13 amino acids. Germline CDR1 KGHSH, CDR2 LQKENI. The CDR3 sequence: CASSTGVNTEAFF. The CDR3 DNA reads as TGTGCCAGCTCAACAGGAGTCAACACTGAAGCTTTCTTT.

The chain has TRBV7-8 and TRBJ1-5; D gene ambiguous. CDR3 size: 14 residues. The germline gives CDR1 SGHVS, CDR2 FQNEAQ. Between the trimmed V and J ends, which lost 4 bases and 0 bases, there was a span of 7 bases. CDR3: CASSSLSSNQPQHF. The CDR3 DNA follows: TGTGCCAGCAGCTCCCTCAGTAGCAATCAGCCCCAGCATTTT.

This chain connects TRBV5-1 to TRBJ2-7; TRBD2 matches at 8 bases. The ends lost 7 bases at V and 2 bases at J; junction bases unmatched: 5. The CDR3 consists of 13 residues. CDR1 is SGHRS, CDR2 YFSETQ, per germline. CDR3 bases: TGCGCCAGCCTTTCGGGGGGGCCCTACGAGCAGTACTTC. This gives the protein CASLSGGPYEQYF.

The chain has TRBV4-1 and TRBJ2-1; D possibly corresponds to TRBD2 (5 bases). CDR1 and CDR2 from the germline V gene are MGHRA and YSYEKL. With 1 base removed from V and 0 bases from J, the gap between germline ends came to 13 bases. CDR3 size: 17 residues. For the CDR3, the DNA is TGCGCCAGCAGCCAAGCGAGGGTCCTTCACTCCTACAATGAGCAGTTCTTC. Translation: CASSQARVLHSYNEQFF.

The gene calls are TRBV29-1 and TRBJ1-2, with D perhaps TRBD1 (5 bases). Deletions cut 4 bases from V and 2 bases from J, with 11 bases between. Germline V lookup: CDR1 SQVTM, CDR2 ANQGSEA. The CDR3 contains 13 residues. The CDR3 DNA reads TGCAGCGTTGTAAGTGCAGGGAACTATGGCTACACCTTC. It is translated as CSVVSAGNYGYTF. Together with reference TRBV29-1 and TRBJ1-2, the CDR3 gives the full variable domain: SAVISQKPSRDICQRGTSLTIQCQVDSQVTMMFWYRQQPGQSLTLIATANQGSEATYESGFVIDKFPISRPNLTFSTLTVSNMSPEDSSIYLCSVVSAGNYGYTFGSGTRLTVV.

The chain couples TRBV19 to TRBJ2-5; 11 bases agree with TRBD1. V was clipped by 6 bases and J by 4 bases; unmatched bases: 4. CDR1 and CDR2 (germline): LNHDA, SQIVND (reference sequence). The CDR3 spans 14 residues. CDR3 protein: CASRGTGGRETQYF. The CDR3 DNA reads as TGTGCCAGTAGGGGGACAGGGGGTCGAGAGACCCAGTACTTC.

The rearrangement links TRBV6-1 to TRBJ1-2, with a possible D match to TRBD1 (5 bases). Trimming took off 2 bases at V and 7 bases at J, with 11 bases between the two ends. The CDR3 is made up of 13 amino acids. The germline gives CDR1 MNHNS, CDR2 SASEGT. CDR3 sequence reads: CASSERRRGGYTF. Written as DNA, the CDR3 is TGTGCCAGCAGTGAAAGAAGAAGGGGTGGCTACACCTTC.

The gene calls are TRBV28 and TRBJ1-5, with D possibly TRBD1 on 5 matching bases. This CDR3 contains 14 residues. Germline V lookup: CDR1 MDHEN, CDR2 SYDVKM. Between the trimmed V and J ends, which lost 3 bases and 7 bases, there was a span of 13 bases. CDR3 coding DNA: TGTGCCAGCAGTTTCATCCGGGGGAAGCAGCCCCAGCATTTT. This encodes CASSFIRGKQPQHF.

This clone was counted between two and nine times. V is TRBV19 and J is TRBJ1-4, with D tentatively TRBD1 (6 bases). This CDR3 has 17 amino acids. V was clipped by 5 bases and J by 5 bases, with 21 bases between them. Per the germline V gene, CDR1 is LNHDA and CDR2 is SQIVND (reference sequence). The chain's CDR3 is CASSLVGQSSYNEKLFF. CDR3 DNA: TGTGCCAGTAGTCTCGTAGGACAGTCTTCTTACAATGAAAAACTGTTTTTT. The full variable domain, with the rest looked up from reference TRBV19 and TRBJ1-4, is DGGITQSPKYLFRKEGQNVTLSCEQNLNHDAMYWYRQDPGQGLRLIYYSQIVNDFQKGDIAEGYSVSREKKESFPLTVTSAQKNPTAFYLCASSLVGQSSYNEKLFFGSGTQLSVL.

The genes are TRBV27 and TRBJ1-2; D is unclear. Germline CDR1 and CDR2: MNHEY and SMNVEV (reference sequence). Trimming left V 7 bases short and J 4 bases short, with 7 bases between. The CDR3 covers 11 residues. CDR3 coding DNA: TGTGCCAGCATCCCATTCTATGGCTACACCTTC. It translates to CASIPFYGYTF.